Following are 25 T cell receptor beta chains from one sample sequenced in a study of blood T cell repertoires in COVID-19. Using immunoSEQ multiplex PCR, the repertoire was profiled, and TCRdb retains in-frame clones only, with some absent. The table has 250,000 or so clones, approximately 84% seen once. The sample taken for sequencing was peripheral blood. The receptors derive from a man aged 50 to 59 with acute or convalescent COVID-19.

The chain combines TRBV10-3 with TRBJ2-1; tentative D call: TRBD2 (6 bases). The CDR3 consists of 14 residues. The V gene's germline CDR1 is ENHRY and CDR2 SYGVKD. V shed 2 bases and J shed 6 bases, with 11 bases lying between them. In nucleotides, the CDR3 is TGTGCCATCAGTGAGAATGCCGGGGGCAATGAGCAGTTCTTC. This codes for CAISENAGGNEQFF.

The sample holds a few counts of this clone. The rearrangement uses TRBV11-3 and TRBJ2-1, with TRBD1 identical over 8 bases. The CDR3 sequence is 14 residues long. J was trimmed by 2 bases and V by 7 bases; bases with no gene match: 4. Germline CDR1 reads SGHNT; CDR2 reads YENEEA. CDR3 in amino acids: CASTGTGTYNEQFF. The CDR3 DNA reads as TGTGCCAGCACCGGGACAGGAACCTACAATGAGCAGTTCTTC.

The chain has TRBV10-3 and TRBJ2-1; 8 nucleotides match TRBD2. CDR1 and CDR2 from the germline V gene are ENHRY and SYGVKD. The CDR3 sequence is 15 residues long. V shed 3 bases, J shed 5 bases, and the junction held 6 bases outside the gene matches. The chain's CDR3 is CAISEAREADNEQFF. The DNA for the CDR3 is TGTGCCATCAGTGAAGCGCGGGAGGCTGACAATGAGCAGTTCTTC.

The rearrangement uses TRBV20-1 and TRBJ1-2; D might be TRBD1 (5 bases). Trimming cost V 3 bases and J 3 bases, with 26 bases left between them. CDR1 and CDR2 (germline): DFQATT, SNEGSKA (reference sequence). This CDR3 is built from 18 residues. CDR3 bases: TGCAGTGCTAGTATCATTTCGACGACCGGGACTTGGGACTATGGCTACACCTTC. Translation: CSASIISTTGTWDYGYTF.

In DNA form, the CDR3 reads TGTGCCAGCAGCTTGGTGGGGGACAGAAATCAGCCCCAGCATTTT. Translating it yields CASSLVGDRNQPQHF. The V call is TRBV5-5, the J call TRBJ1-5; 7 bases line up with TRBD1. Germline assignment: CDR1 SGHKS and CDR2 YYEKEE (reference sequence). J was trimmed by 4 bases and V by 0 bases; bases with no gene match: 4. This CDR3 spans 15 amino acids. The variable domain in full, with the rest retrieved from reference TRBV5-5 and TRBJ1-5, is DAGVTQSPTHLIKTRGQQVTLRCSPISGHKSVSWYQQVLGQGPQFIFQYYEKEERGRGNFPDRFSARQFPNYSSELNVNALLLGDSALYLCASSLVGDRNQPQHFGDGTRLSIL.

CDR3 DNA: TGTGCCAGCAGCTTAGGTGGAGGTAGCGGCGATACGCAGTATTTT. This codes for CASSLGGGSGDTQYF. The J gene is TRBJ2-3, the V gene TRBV7-9, with D possibly matching TRBD2 (6 bases). V shed 1 base and J shed 6 bases, with 14 bases lying between them. The CDR3 is 15 residues long. Germline CDR1 and CDR2: SEHNR and FQNEAQ (reference sequence).

The genes are TRBV7-6 and TRBJ1-2; 8 positions match TRBD1. CDR1 is SGHVS, CDR2 FNYEAQ, per germline. V was clipped by 5 bases and J by 8 bases; unmatched bases: 7. The length of the CDR3 is 13 residues. The CDR3 loop reads CASSDQGAKGYTF. CDR3 coding DNA: TGTGCCAGCAGCGACCAGGGGGCGAAGGGCTACACCTTC.

The rearrangement links TRBV7-8 to TRBJ1-5; TRBD1 might be the D (6 bases). Germline values: CDR1 SGHVS, CDR2 FQNEAQ. The V and J ends lost 1 base and 3 bases respectively, with 10 bases between them. The CDR3 contains 15 residues. CDR3 region: CASSLVQGNNQPQHF. CDR3 bases: TGTGCCAGCAGCTTAGTTCAGGGGAACAATCAGCCCCAGCATTTT.

The rearrangement links TRBV3-1 (or the pseudogene TRBV3-2) to TRBJ2-5; D is possibly TRBD1 (6 bases). The CDR3 loop spans 15 amino acids. The V end was cut by 4 bases, the J end by 7 bases, with 19 bases between. Germline CDR1 LGHDT, CDR2 YNNKEL (reference sequence). The CDR3 DNA sequence: TGTGCCAGCAGCCCCTCTTCCGCAGGGGCAGGGACCCAGTACTTC. This gives the protein CASSPSSAGAGTQYF.

This clone was seen just once. Here the CDR3 reads CASSFSAGGPSSYNEQFF. The DNA for the CDR3 is TGTGCCAGCAGCTTCAGCGCGGGGGGGCCGAGCTCCTACAATGAGCAGTTCTTC. This rearrangement joins TRBV11-3 to TRBJ2-1, with TRBD2 matching 9 bases. The CDR3 extends over 18 amino acids. Trimming at V came to 3 bases and at J to 0 bases, leaving 9 bases not matched to a gene. CDR1 and CDR2 from the germline V gene are SGHNT and YENEEA.

The CDR3 DNA is TGTGCCAGCAGCTTAGTCCCGGGTTCCTACGAGCAGTACTTC. This encodes CASSLVPGSYEQYF. The genes are TRBV7-2 and TRBJ2-7; D uncertain. Germline-derived CDR1 and CDR2 are SGHTA and FQGNSA. V was trimmed by 1 base and J by 1 base, leaving 8 bases between them. The CDR3 sequence is 14 residues long.

The rearrangement uses TRBV7-3 and TRBJ2-3; 9 positions match TRBD2. V lost 5 bases to trimming and J lost 4 bases; unmatched junction nucleotides: 7. The CDR3 extends over 15 amino acids. Germline V lookup: CDR1 SGHTA, CDR2 FQGTGA. The chain's CDR3 is CASSQGLAGPDTQYF. For the CDR3, the DNA is TGTGCCAGCAGCCAAGGGCTAGCGGGGCCAGATACGCAGTATTTT.

This clone turned up a few times. V is TRBV14 and J is TRBJ2-2; 7 bases are a match to TRBD1. The CDR3 is 15 amino acids. Germline V CDR1 and CDR2: SGHDN, FVKESK. J was trimmed by 7 bases and V by 5 bases; bases with no gene match: 10. The DNA for the CDR3 is TGTGCCAGCAGCTATTTGACAGGGCGAGACGGGGAGCTGTTTTTT. This encodes CASSYLTGRDGELFF. Full variable domain (rest looked up from reference TRBV14 and TRBJ2-2): EAGVTQFPSHSVIEKGQTVTLRCDPISGHDNLYWYRRVMGKEIKFLLHFVKESKQDESGMPNNRFLAERTGGTYSTLKVQPAELEDSGVYFCASSYLTGRDGELFFGEGSRLTVL.

This clone was observed a handful of times. The gene calls are TRBV5-1 and TRBJ1-2; tentatively, D is TRBD1 (5 bases). The V gene lost 5 bases and the J gene lost 5 bases, with 16 bases spanning the gap. Germline V gene lookup returns CDR1 SGHRS and CDR2 YFSETQ. The CDR3 consists of 14 residues. CDR3 amino acids: CASSFNQGLYGYTF. CDR3 sequence (DNA): TGCGCCAGCAGTTTTAATCAGGGTTTGTATGGCTACACCTTC.

In DNA, the CDR3 is TGTGCCAGCAGCTACGGGACTAGTCGGTTTAATGAGCAGTTCTTC. Residues: CASSYGTSRFNEQFF. The rearrangement links TRBV13 to TRBJ2-1, with 8 bases matching TRBD2. The CDR3 extends over 15 amino acids. V lost 4 bases, J lost 7 bases, and 9 bases stayed unmatched. Per germline, CDR1 PRHDT and CDR2 FYEKMQ (reference sequence).

J is TRBJ1-1 and V is TRBV10-3; no reliable D call. From germline, CDR1 is ENHRY and CDR2 SYGVKD. V lost 3 bases to trimming and J lost 0 bases, with 8 bases between them. The CDR3 is 14 amino acids. The CDR3 region is CAISDVGLNTEAFF. CDR3 DNA: TGTGCCATCAGTGACGTGGGCCTGAACACTGAAGCTTTCTTT.

J is TRBJ1-1 and V is TRBV19, with D hard to call. The germline CDR1 and CDR2 sequences are LNHDA and SQIVND (reference sequence). The CDR3 consists of 15 residues. Trimming took off 3 bases at V and 4 bases at J, with 15 bases between the two ends. The CDR3 spells CASSIRSDLGTEAFF. DNA for the CDR3: TGTGCCAGTAGTATCAGGTCAGATCTGGGCACTGAAGCTTTCTTT.

V is TRBV5-1 and J is TRBJ1-5, with D tentatively TRBD1 (6 bases). The CDR3 sequence is 14 residues long. Germline loops: CDR1 SGHRS, CDR2 YFSETQ. Trimming shortened V by 1 base and J by 7 bases, and 12 bases separated the two germline ends. The CDR3 reads CASSLTQGQQPQHF. As DNA, the CDR3 is TGCGCCAGCAGCTTGACACAGGGCCAGCAGCCCCAGCATTTT. Using reference TRBV5-1 and TRBJ1-5 for the parts outside the CDR3, the full variable domain is KAGVTQTPRYLIKTRGQQVTLSCSPISGHRSVSWYQQTPGQGLQFLFEYFSETQRNKGNFPGRFSGRQFSNSRSEMNVSTLELGDSALYLCASSLTQGQQPQHFGDGTRLSIL.

J is TRBJ2-7 and V is TRBV28; 8 bases are shared with TRBD1. Germline loops: CDR1 MDHEN, CDR2 SYDVKM. The CDR3 length is 15 residues. V gave up 6 bases and J gave up 6 bases; unmatched junction bases: 13. CDR3 sequence: CASRTQGAPWSEQYF. The CDR3 region has the DNA TGTGCCAGCAGAACCCAGGGGGCCCCCTGGTCCGAGCAGTACTTC.

This clone was seen just once. This chain joins TRBV30 and TRBJ2-3, with 8 bases aligning to TRBD2. The V and J ends lost 2 bases and 5 bases, in that order; junction bases with no gene match: 12. Germline CDR1 GTSNPN, CDR2 SVGIG (reference sequence). The CDR3 loop spans 16 amino acids. The CDR3 sequence: CAWSPWPAGGRDTQYF. The CDR3 DNA follows: TGTGCCTGGAGTCCATGGCCGGCGGGAGGCCGAGATACGCAGTATTTT.

The chain uses TRBV7-2 and TRBJ2-1; unclear D gene. The length of the CDR3 is 11 residues. The ends were cut back, 5 bases at V and 4 bases at J, with 3 bases in the middle. Germline CDR1 reads SGHTA; CDR2 reads FQGNSA. CDR3 sequence (DNA): TGTGCCAGCAGCGAGTACAATGAGCAGTTCTTC. Its protein product is CASSEYNEQFF. Based on the CDR3 plus reference TRBV7-2 and TRBJ2-1, the full variable domain is GAGVSQSPSNKVTEKGKDVELRCDPISGHTALYWYRQSLGQGLEFLIYFQGNSAPDKSGLPSDRFSAERTGGSVSTLTIQRTQQEDSAVYLCASSEYNEQFFGPGTRLTVL.

The V and J genes are TRBV7-9 and TRBJ2-7, with 9 bases lining up with TRBD1. CDR3 length equals 14 residues. CDR1 is SEHNR, CDR2 FQNEAQ, per germline (reference sequence). The V and J ends lost 5 bases and 5 bases, in that order; junction bases with no gene match: 7. CDR3 sequence (DNA): TGTGCCAGCAGCATCAGGACAGGGGTGAACGAGCAGTACTTC. Translating gives CASSIRTGVNEQYF.

This clone was observed a few times. The J gene is TRBJ2-1, the V gene TRBV18, with 9 bases identical to TRBD2. The CDR3 runs to 17 residues. CDR1 is KGHSH, CDR2 LQKENI, per germline. After removal of 4 bases from V and 7 bases from J, the junction contained 14 bases not matched to a gene. Written as DNA, the CDR3 is TGTGCCAGCTCACGTAGCGGGAGTGGGATGGCGAGTAATGAGCAGTTCTTC. This gives the protein CASSRSGSGMASNEQFF. Complete variable domain (other parts from reference TRBV18 and TRBJ2-1): NAGVMQNPRHLVRRRGQEARLRCSPMKGHSHVYWYRQLPEEGLKFMVYLQKENIIDESGMPKERFSAEFPKEGPSILRIQQVVRGDSAAYFCASSRSGSGMASNEQFFGPGTRLTVL.

The chain is built from TRBV28 and TRBJ2-7, with 8 bases identical to TRBD2. From germline, CDR1 is MDHEN and CDR2 SYDVKM. The CDR3 loop spans 14 amino acids. With V trimmed by 4 bases and J by 5 bases, 7 bases remained unmatched. The CDR3, as DNA: TGTGCCAGCAGTTCTCCGAGCGGGAGTCACGAGCAGTACTTC. Its translation: CASSSPSGSHEQYF.

The chain employs TRBV5-3 and TRBJ2-1; 10 bases line up with TRBD2. TRBV5-3 is an ORF, with its function uncertain. Unmatched junction bases numbered 5, after V lost 7 bases and J lost 4 bases. CDR3 size: 14 residues. CDR3 in DNA: TGTGCCAGAGCGGGGGGACTAGCGTACAATGAGCAGTTCTTC. Translation: CARAGGLAYNEQFF.